These 16 T cell receptor beta chains originate from one sample sequenced in a study of CD8+ T cells in alopecia areata. RNA, once extracted, was reverse transcribed into cDNA for use as the sequencing template. This table comes from immunoSEQ multiplex PCR, and its TCRdb copy is limited to in-frame clones, with some not included. This sample has over 150,000 clones, with about 63% found just once. The sequenced sample was CD4+ T cells sorted from blood, obtained at week 0. Receptors were obtained from a human donor with alopecia areata.

The chain is built from TRBV7-9 and TRBJ2-7, with D tentatively TRBD1 (5 bases). The CDR3 is made up of 13 amino acids. CDR1 is SEHNR, CDR2 FQNEAQ, per germline (reference sequence). V shed 2 bases and J shed 8 bases, with 13 bases lying between them. The CDR3 loop reads CASSLYPQGKQYF. CDR3 nucleotides: TGTGCCAGCAGCTTATACCCGCAGGGAAAGCAGTACTTC.

J is TRBJ2-5 and V is TRBV29-1; D remains unclear. The CDR3 covers 12 residues. V lost 4 bases, J lost 3 bases, and 9 bases lay in between. CDR1 and CDR2 from the germline V gene are SQVTM and ANQGSEA. CDR3: CSVGADEETQYF. The CDR3 bases are TGCAGCGTTGGAGCCGACGAAGAGACCCAGTACTTC.

This clone was seen more than once but under ten times. This chain joins TRBV7-2 and TRBJ1-1, with 8 bases lining up with TRBD1. After removal of 1 base from V and 5 bases from J, the junction contained 3 bases not matched to a gene. Germline V gives CDR1 SGHTA, CDR2 FQGNSA. This CDR3 contains 14 residues. The CDR3 DNA reads TGTGCCAGCAGCTTAGACAGGGGGGTGACTGAAGCTTTCTTT. Translation gives CASSLDRGVTEAFF.

The chain recombines TRBV5-1 with TRBJ2-1, with D perhaps TRBD2 (6 bases). The CDR3 has 15 amino acids. Trimming left V 4 bases short and J 6 bases short, with 17 bases between. Germline V lookup: CDR1 SGHRS, CDR2 YFSETQ. The CDR3, as DNA: TGCGCCAGCAGCGCGGGACCGCCTCCGGGCAATGAGCAGTTCTTC. Protein sequence: CASSAGPPPGNEQFF.

The chain joins TRBV5-1 to TRBJ2-7; either TRBD1 or TRBD2 may fit D (6 bases each). The CDR3 runs to 14 residues. Germline CDR1 reads SGHRS; CDR2 reads YFSETQ. V lost 1 base and J 4 bases, leaving 12 bases between the germline ends. CDR3 protein: CASSLNTGAYEQYF. The CDR3 region has the DNA TGCGCCAGCAGCTTGAACACGGGGGCATACGAGCAGTACTTC.

The rearrangement joins TRBV7-2 to TRBJ2-3; 8 nucleotides match TRBD2. Per germline, CDR1 SGHTA and CDR2 FQGNSA. J gave up 5 bases and V 3 bases, and 4 bases lay outside the gene matches. The CDR3 runs to 14 residues. DNA for the CDR3: TGTGCCAGCAGCTTCGGGCGGGGGGTAGATACGCAGTATTTT. It is translated as CASSFGRGVDTQYF.

This chain uses TRBV6-1 with TRBJ2-2; D is uncertain. Germline values: CDR1 MNHNS, CDR2 SASEGT. CDR3 size: 15 residues. V was cut by 4 bases and J by 1 base, with 10 bases left in between. The CDR3 DNA reads TGTGCCAGCAGTGGATGGACGAAGAACACCGGGGAGCTGTTTTTT. Amino acids: CASSGWTKNTGELFF.

The CDR3 region is CAWSVQGAAYEQYF. The CDR3 nucleotides are TGTGCCTGGAGTGTACAGGGGGCCGCCTACGAGCAGTACTTC. The V call is TRBV30, the J call TRBJ2-7, with TRBD1 matching 9 bases. This CDR3 region has 14 residues. Trimming removed 0 bases from V and 2 bases from J; junction bases left unmatched: 2. CDR1 is GTSNPN, CDR2 SVGIG, per germline (reference sequence). The entire variable domain, with the rest obtained from reference TRBV30 and TRBJ2-7, is as follows: SQTIHQWPATLVQPVGSPLSLECTVEGTSNPNLYWYRQAAGRGLQLLFYSVGIGQISSEVPQNLSASRPQDRQFILSSKKLLLSDSGFYLCAWSVQGAAYEQYFGPGTRLTVT.

This clone has only a few counts. The V gene is TRBV30, the J gene TRBJ1-1, with D possibly being TRBD1 (5 bases). The CDR3 spans 13 residues. Germline CDR1 is GTSNPN and CDR2 is SVGIG (reference sequence). The CDR3 DNA is TGTGCGACCCACGGGGCTGGCGTCACTGAAGCTTTCTTT. Translating it yields CATHGAGVTEAFF. The whole variable domain, remainder taken from reference TRBV30 and TRBJ1-1, is SQTIHQWPATLVQPVGSPLSLECTVEGTSNPNLYWYRQAAGRGLQLLFYSVGIGQISSEVPQNLSASRPQDRQFILSSKKLLLSDSGFYLCATHGAGVTEAFFGQGTRLTVV.

A single count supports this clone. The rearrangement joins TRBV4-2 to TRBJ2-7; no reliable D call. The CDR3 has 15 residues. Per germline, CDR1 LGHNA and CDR2 YNFKEQ. The V and J ends lost 1 base and 1 base respectively, with 11 bases between them. The CDR3 here is CASSQAFSDSYEQYF. In DNA form, the CDR3 reads TGTGCCAGCAGCCAAGCTTTTTCAGATTCCTACGAGCAGTACTTC.

The rearrangement links TRBV5-1 to TRBJ2-2; TRBD1 matches 8 bases. CDR1 is SGHRS and CDR2 is YFSETQ in the germline V gene. Trimming at V came to 4 bases and at J to 1 base, leaving 0 bases not matched to a gene. The CDR3 has 14 amino acids. The CDR3 spells CASSGTGNTGELFF. The CDR3 nucleotides are TGCGCCAGCAGCGGGACAGGGAACACCGGGGAGCTGTTTTTT.

The V call is TRBV7-9, the J call TRBJ2-2; 10 bases line up with TRBD1. V was clipped by 8 bases and J by 4 bases; unmatched bases: 7. The CDR3 is made up of 15 amino acids. The germline V gene encodes CDR1 SEHNR and CDR2 FQNEAQ (reference sequence). The CDR3 sequence: CASGKTGGGTGELFF. The CDR3 bases are TGTGCCAGCGGCAAGACAGGGGGCGGCACCGGGGAGCTGTTTTTT.

This clone was recorded at least ten times. The rearrangement uses TRBV5-6 and TRBJ2-2; D is unclear. The length of the CDR3 is 12 residues. Trimming took off 2 bases at V and 7 bases at J, with 6 bases between the two ends. Germline-derived CDR1 and CDR2 are SGHDT and YYEEEE. CDR3 sequence (DNA): TGTGCCAGCAGCTTATTCGACGGGGAGCTGTTTTTT. Its protein is CASSLFDGELFF.

The genes are TRBV6-5 and TRBJ2-5; D uncertain. V gave up 4 bases and J gave up 4 bases, with 16 bases separating them. Germline loops: CDR1 MNHEY, CDR2 SVGAGI. The CDR3 extends over 15 amino acids. CDR3: CASSSRWGSGETQYF. CDR3 sequence (DNA): TGTGCCAGCAGTTCCAGGTGGGGTAGTGGAGAGACCCAGTACTTC.

The chain carries TRBV25-1 and TRBJ1-1; D remains unclear. In germline, CDR1 is MGHDK, CDR2 SYGVNS. The CDR3 contains 14 residues. Trimming removed 2 bases from V and 2 bases from J, with 9 bases in between. The CDR3 DNA follows: TGTGCCAGCAGTGAAAGGGAGAGTAACACTGAAGCTTTCTTT. Residues: CASSERESNTEAFF.

This clone showed up just a few times. V and J are TRBV7-9 and TRBJ2-3, with 10 bases matching TRBD2. CDR1 is SEHNR and CDR2 is FQNEAQ in the germline V gene (reference sequence). The CDR3 spans 14 residues. The junction had 5 bases not matched to a gene; V was cut back by 3 bases and J by 8 bases. CDR3 coding DNA: TGTGCCAGCAGCTTCTATCCTAGCGGGGGTACGCAGTATTTT. Translating it yields CASSFYPSGGTQYF.